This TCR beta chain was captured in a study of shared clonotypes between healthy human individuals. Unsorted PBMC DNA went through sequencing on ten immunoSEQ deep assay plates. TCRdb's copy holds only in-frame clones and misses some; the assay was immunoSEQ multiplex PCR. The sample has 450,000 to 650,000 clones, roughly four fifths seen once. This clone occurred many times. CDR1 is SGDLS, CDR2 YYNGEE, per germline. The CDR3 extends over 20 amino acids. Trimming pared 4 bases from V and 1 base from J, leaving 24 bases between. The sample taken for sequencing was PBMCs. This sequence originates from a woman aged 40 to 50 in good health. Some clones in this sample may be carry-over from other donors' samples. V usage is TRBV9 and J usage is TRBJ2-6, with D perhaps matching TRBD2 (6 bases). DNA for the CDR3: TGTGCCAGCAGCCCCCGTTTGGTGACTGGAGGGAATTCTGGGGCCAACGTCCTGACTTTC. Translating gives CASSPRLVTGGNSGANVLTF.